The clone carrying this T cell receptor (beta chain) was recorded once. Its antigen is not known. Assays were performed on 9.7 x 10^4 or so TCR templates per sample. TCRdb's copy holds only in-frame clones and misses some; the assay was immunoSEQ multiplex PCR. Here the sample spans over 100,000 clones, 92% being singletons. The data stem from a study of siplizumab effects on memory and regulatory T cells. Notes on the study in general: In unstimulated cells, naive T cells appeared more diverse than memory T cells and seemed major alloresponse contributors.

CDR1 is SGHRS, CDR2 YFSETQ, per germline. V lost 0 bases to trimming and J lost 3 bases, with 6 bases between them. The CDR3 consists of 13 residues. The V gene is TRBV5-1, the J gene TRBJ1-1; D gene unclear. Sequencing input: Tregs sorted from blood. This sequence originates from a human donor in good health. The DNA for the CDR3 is TGCGCCAGCAGCTTGGCGGTTTACACTGAAGCTTTCTTT. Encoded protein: CASSLAVYTEAFF.